This T cell receptor beta chain was obtained from a study of technical replicates of blood from a handful of donors. The method was immunoSEQ multiplex PCR; TCRdb's version includes in-frame clones alone and lacks a portion of them. Here the sample spans about 83,000 clones, about 91% being singletons. The source material was T cells isolated from PBMCs. The receptor's source is a human donor in good health.

The CDR3 is CASSLMTSTDTQYF. The CDR3 DNA reads as TGTGCCAGCAGCTTAATGACTAGCACAGATACGCAGTATTTT. The J gene is TRBJ2-3, the V gene TRBV7-2; D gene uncertain. The CDR3 covers 14 residues. Germline assignment: CDR1 SGHTA and CDR2 FQGNSA. V lost 2 bases and J lost 0, with 6 bases in between.